Listed below are T cell receptor beta chains from one sample, sequenced in a study of T cell responses to AZD1222 COVID-19 vaccine. Generated by immunoSEQ multiplex PCR, the TCRdb table keeps only in-frame clones and is missing some. Here the sample spans under 200,000 clones, roughly nine tenths being singletons. The sequencing here drew on peripheral blood, taken 28 days after the second dose of the MenACWY control vaccine. These receptors came from an adult who received the MenACWY meningococcal vaccine as a control. Each CDR3 is given with its conserved first and last residue. Each record gives: D gene, V gene, J gene, clone size, CDR3 protein, CDR3 DNA. D genes are given only for firm matches. Where a row states a size, it is once, few, many or the class of an expanded clone; other rows omit it.

D gene: NA; V gene: TRBV7-3; J gene: TRBJ1-6; clone size: NA; CDR3 protein: CASSRAWGSPLHF; CDR3 DNA: TGTGCCAGCAGTCGTGCGTGGGGTTCACCCCTCCACTTT
D gene: NA; V gene: TRBV10-2; J gene: TRBJ1-1; clone size: NA; CDR3 protein: CASSEQRMNTEAFF; CDR3 DNA: TGCGCCAGCAGTGAGCAGAGAATGAACACTGAAGCTTTCTTT
D gene: TRBD2; V gene: TRBV10-3; J gene: TRBJ2-7; clone size: NA; CDR3 protein: CAISESTSGDYEQYF; CDR3 DNA: TGTGCCATCAGTGAGTCGACTAGCGGGGACTACGAGCAGTACTTC
D gene: TRBD2; V gene: TRBV25-1; J gene: TRBJ2-3; clone size: NA; CDR3 protein: CASSASGNTDTQYF; CDR3 DNA: TGTGCCAGCAGTGCTAGCGGGAACACAGATACGCAGTATTTT
D gene: NA; V gene: TRBV6-5; J gene: TRBJ2-1; clone size: NA; CDR3 protein: CASSWDGNEQFF; CDR3 DNA: TGTGCCAGCAGCTGGGACGGCAATGAGCAGTTCTTC
D gene: TRBD2; V gene: TRBV19; J gene: TRBJ2-1; clone size: once; CDR3 protein: CASSAYLAGAYNEQFF; CDR3 DNA: TGTGCCAGTAGTGCCTATCTAGCGGGAGCCTACAATGAGCAGTTCTTC
D gene: NA; V gene: TRBV30; J gene: TRBJ1-1; clone size: NA; CDR3 protein: CAWSVGTLDTEAFF; CDR3 DNA: TGTGCCTGGAGCGTTGGGACGTTAGACACTGAAGCTTTCTTT
D gene: NA; V gene: TRBV7-9; J gene: TRBJ1-2; clone size: NA; CDR3 protein: CASSLAWVIEGYTF; CDR3 DNA: TGTGCCAGCAGCTTAGCGTGGGTTATTGAGGGCTACACCTTC
D gene: TRBD1; V gene: TRBV7-2; J gene: TRBJ2-3; clone size: few; CDR3 protein: CASSARQGGSTDTQYF; CDR3 DNA: TGTGCCAGCAGCGCCAGACAGGGTGGTAGCACAGATACGCAGTATTTT
D gene: TRBD2; V gene: TRBV4-1; J gene: TRBJ2-7; clone size: once; CDR3 protein: CASSQSGTRMSYEQYF; CDR3 DNA: TGCGCCAGCAGCCAATCCGGGACTAGGATGTCCTACGAGCAGTACTTC
D gene: NA; V gene: TRBV12-5; J gene: TRBJ1-1; clone size: NA; CDR3 protein: CASGLSQVRGENTEAFF; CDR3 DNA: TGTGCTAGTGGTTTGTCCCAAGTGAGGGGCGAGAACACTGAAGCTTTCTTT
D gene: TRBD2; V gene: TRBV10-3; J gene: TRBJ2-1; clone size: NA; CDR3 protein: CAISWGAGEHNEQFF; CDR3 DNA: TGTGCCATCTCCTGGGGCGCGGGAGAGCACAATGAGCAGTTCTTC
D gene: TRBD1; V gene: TRBV9; J gene: TRBJ1-6; clone size: NA; CDR3 protein: CASSRGDRDSPLHF; CDR3 DNA: TGTGCCAGCAGCCGCGGGGACAGAGATTCACCCCTCCACTTT
D gene: TRBD1; V gene: TRBV28; J gene: TRBJ1-1; clone size: NA; CDR3 protein: CASSFQGGTEAFF; CDR3 DNA: TGTGCCAGCAGTTTTCAGGGGGGGACTGAAGCTTTCTTT
D gene: TRBD1; V gene: TRBV27; J gene: TRBJ1-4; clone size: NA; CDR3 protein: CASSVRGPGEKLFF; CDR3 DNA: TGTGCCAGCAGTGTCAGGGGGCCGGGGGAAAAACTGTTTTTT
D gene: NA; V gene: TRBV19; J gene: TRBJ2-2; clone size: NA; CDR3 protein: CASRPSGQKGGELFF; CDR3 DNA: TGTGCCAGTAGGCCCTCCGGGCAAAAAGGCGGGGAGCTGTTTTTT
D gene: NA; V gene: TRBV1; J gene: TRBJ1-6; clone size: once; CDR3 protein: CTSSPASHSNSPLHF; CDR3 DNA: TGCACCAGCAGCCCCGCCTCACACTCGAATTCACCCCTCCACTTT
D gene: NA; V gene: TRBV7-2; J gene: TRBJ2-3; clone size: NA; CDR3 protein: CASIPRDTSTDTQYF; CDR3 DNA: TGTGCCAGCATCCCTAGAGATACTAGCACAGATACGCAGTATTTT
D gene: TRBD2; V gene: TRBV7-6; J gene: TRBJ2-3; clone size: NA; CDR3 protein: CASSSGLAGDTQYF; CDR3 DNA: TGTGCCAGCAGCTCGGGACTAGCGGGAGATACGCAGTATTTT
D gene: TRBD1; V gene: TRBV15; J gene: TRBJ1-2; clone size: NA; CDR3 protein: CATSRDAGGGYTF; CDR3 DNA: TGTGCCACCAGCAGAGATGCAGGGGGGGGCTACACCTTC
D gene: TRBD1; V gene: TRBV6-6; J gene: TRBJ1-1; clone size: NA; CDR3 protein: CASSYSGQPEAFF; CDR3 DNA: TGTGCCAGCAGTTACTCGGGACAGCCGGAAGCTTTCTTT
D gene: NA; V gene: TRBV6-5; J gene: TRBJ1-1; clone size: NA; CDR3 protein: CASRLGGNTEAFF; CDR3 DNA: TGTGCCAGCAGGTTAGGCGGAAACACTGAAGCTTTCTTT
D gene: NA; V gene: TRBV6-1; J gene: TRBJ1-5; clone size: NA; CDR3 protein: CASSEAGDVYQPQHF; CDR3 DNA: TGTGCCAGCAGTGAAGCCGGAGATGTTTATCAGCCCCAGCATTTT
D gene: NA; V gene: TRBV7-3; J gene: TRBJ2-7; clone size: NA; CDR3 protein: CASSSNTYEQYF; CDR3 DNA: TGTGCCAGCAGCTCAAATACCTACGAGCAGTACTTC
D gene: NA; V gene: TRBV2; J gene: TRBJ2-7; clone size: NA; CDR3 protein: CASSDLGRKDEQYF; CDR3 DNA: TGTGCCAGCAGTGATCTGGGGAGGAAAGACGAGCAGTACTTC
D gene: TRBD1; V gene: TRBV28; J gene: TRBJ2-7; clone size: NA; CDR3 protein: CASSPSRDRGNEQYF; CDR3 DNA: TGTGCCAGCAGTCCATCCCGGGACAGGGGGAACGAGCAGTACTTC
D gene: TRBD2; V gene: TRBV7-8; J gene: TRBJ2-1; clone size: once; CDR3 protein: CASSSGTSGTNEQFF; CDR3 DNA: TGTGCCAGCAGCTCGGGGACTAGCGGGACGAATGAGCAGTTCTTC
D gene: NA; V gene: TRBV7-2; J gene: TRBJ1-4; clone size: NA; CDR3 protein: CASSLQTDEKLFF; CDR3 DNA: TGTGCCAGCAGCCTCCAGACGGATGAAAAACTGTTTTTT
D gene: TRBD1; V gene: TRBV28; J gene: TRBJ2-2; clone size: once; CDR3 protein: CASSLTQGANIAGELFF; CDR3 DNA: TGTGCCAGCAGCCTTACCCAGGGGGCTAATATCGCCGGGGAGCTGTTTTTT
D gene: TRBD1; V gene: TRBV27; J gene: TRBJ1-2; clone size: NA; CDR3 protein: CASSLSPNGIQGEYGYTF; CDR3 DNA: TGTGCCAGCAGTTTATCCCCAAACGGAATCCAGGGGGAGTATGGCTACACCTTC
D gene: NA; V gene: TRBV7-6; J gene: TRBJ1-4; clone size: NA; CDR3 protein: CASSPRARATNEKLFF; CDR3 DNA: TGTGCCAGCAGCCCCAGGGCCAGGGCAACTAATGAAAAACTGTTTTTT
D gene: NA; V gene: TRBV6-2/TRBV6-3; J gene: TRBJ2-1; clone size: NA; CDR3 protein: CASSYSRRRERHNEQFF; CDR3 DNA: TGTGCCAGCAGTTACTCGCGCAGGAGAGAGCGACACAATGAGCAGTTCTTC
D gene: NA; V gene: TRBV18; J gene: TRBJ1-6; clone size: NA; CDR3 protein: CASSPNGRLNSPLHF; CDR3 DNA: TGTGCCAGCTCACCGAACGGACGCCTTAATTCACCCCTCCACTTT
D gene: TRBD2; V gene: TRBV5-1; J gene: TRBJ2-2; clone size: NA; CDR3 protein: CASSLPWTSGRTGELFF; CDR3 DNA: TGCGCCAGCAGCCTACCCTGGACTAGCGGGAGGACCGGGGAGCTGTTTTTT
D gene: NA; V gene: TRBV12-3/TRBV12-4; J gene: TRBJ2-4; clone size: NA; CDR3 protein: CASSFAGGNIQYF; CDR3 DNA: TGTGCCAGCAGTTTCGCAGGGGGGAACATTCAGTACTTC
D gene: NA; V gene: TRBV3-1/TRBV3-2; J gene: TRBJ1-2; clone size: NA; CDR3 protein: CASSQDVAVYGYTF; CDR3 DNA: TGTGCCAGCAGCCAAGATGTAGCGGTTTATGGCTACACCTTC
D gene: NA; V gene: TRBV28; J gene: TRBJ1-6; clone size: once; CDR3 protein: CASSLRGGAFGINSPLHF; CDR3 DNA: TGTGCCAGCAGTTTAAGGGGGGGGGCGTTCGGAATTAATTCACCCCTCCACTTT
D gene: NA; V gene: TRBV30; J gene: TRBJ1-5; clone size: NA; CDR3 protein: CAWSPGSDQPQHF; CDR3 DNA: TGTGCCTGGAGCCCAGGGTCAGATCAGCCCCAGCATTTT
D gene: TRBD2; V gene: TRBV5-1; J gene: TRBJ2-7; clone size: NA; CDR3 protein: CASSLGGLGIYEQYF; CDR3 DNA: TGCGCCAGCAGCTTGGGGGGACTAGGAATCTACGAGCAGTACTTC
D gene: NA; V gene: TRBV18; J gene: TRBJ1-2; clone size: NA; CDR3 protein: CASSPPRDGYGYTF; CDR3 DNA: TGTGCCAGCTCACCACCAAGGGATGGGTATGGCTACACCTTC
D gene: TRBD2; V gene: TRBV28; J gene: TRBJ2-3; clone size: NA; CDR3 protein: CASSLEGLATF; CDR3 DNA: TGTGCCAGCAGTTTGGAGGGACTAGCGACTTTT
D gene: NA; V gene: TRBV9; J gene: TRBJ2-3; clone size: once; CDR3 protein: CASSAEFTDTQYF; CDR3 DNA: TGTGCCAGCAGCGCGGAATTCACAGATACGCAGTATTTT
D gene: NA; V gene: TRBV2; J gene: TRBJ2-1; clone size: NA; CDR3 protein: CASSLDRTSYNEQFF; CDR3 DNA: TGTGCCAGCAGCCTCGACAGGACATCCTACAATGAGCAGTTCTTC
D gene: NA; V gene: TRBV12-3/TRBV12-4; J gene: TRBJ1-5; clone size: NA; CDR3 protein: CASNGRQPQHF; CDR3 DNA: TGTGCCAGCAACGGGCGTCAGCCCCAGCATTTT
D gene: TRBD2; V gene: TRBV5-8; J gene: TRBJ2-7; clone size: NA; CDR3 protein: CASSLRGRGRAGSYEQYF; CDR3 DNA: TGTGCCAGCAGCTTACGAGGTCGGGGGAGGGCCGGGTCCTACGAGCAGTACTTC
D gene: NA; V gene: TRBV4-2; J gene: TRBJ1-2; clone size: NA; CDR3 protein: CASSLGQFGYTF; CDR3 DNA: TGTGCCAGCAGCCTCGGACAGTTTGGCTACACCTTC
D gene: TRBD2; V gene: TRBV7-9; J gene: TRBJ2-2; clone size: NA; CDR3 protein: CASSPGLAGATGELFF; CDR3 DNA: TGTGCCAGCAGCCCGGGGCTAGCGGGAGCCACCGGGGAGCTGTTTTTT
D gene: NA; V gene: TRBV27; J gene: TRBJ2-3; clone size: once; CDR3 protein: CASSLRGRAPTDTQYF; CDR3 DNA: TGTGCCAGCAGTTTAAGGGGGAGGGCCCCCACAGATACGCAGTATTTT
D gene: NA; V gene: TRBV19; J gene: TRBJ1-1; clone size: NA; CDR3 protein: CASSTFEEEAFF; CDR3 DNA: TGTGCCAGTAGTACCTTCGAGGAGGAAGCTTTCTTT
D gene: NA; V gene: TRBV7-8; J gene: TRBJ2-7; clone size: NA; CDR3 protein: CASSLGVTNYEQYF; CDR3 DNA: TGTGCCAGCAGCTTAGGGGTAACAAACTACGAGCAGTACTTC
D gene: NA; V gene: TRBV4-3; J gene: TRBJ2-5; clone size: once; CDR3 protein: CASSQGVGSGYRETQYF; CDR3 DNA: TGCGCCAGCAGCCAAGGGGTTGGGAGTGGGTACCGAGAGACCCAGTACTTC
D gene: NA; V gene: TRBV3-1/TRBV3-2; J gene: TRBJ1-2; clone size: NA; CDR3 protein: CASSQDDLRGGYTF; CDR3 DNA: TGTGCCAGCAGCCAAGATGACCTCCGAGGGGGCTACACCTTC
D gene: TRBD1; V gene: TRBV6-5; J gene: TRBJ2-2; clone size: NA; CDR3 protein: CASSFTGGGTGELFF; CDR3 DNA: TGTGCCAGCAGTTTCACAGGGGGCGGCACCGGGGAGCTGTTTTTT
D gene: TRBD1; V gene: TRBV29-1; J gene: TRBJ1-1; clone size: NA; CDR3 protein: CSVGTANTEAFF; CDR3 DNA: TGCAGCGTCGGGACAGCGAACACTGAAGCTTTCTTT
D gene: NA; V gene: TRBV2; J gene: TRBJ2-3; clone size: once; CDR3 protein: CASSEFQRKRATDTQYF; CDR3 DNA: TGTGCCAGCAGTGAATTCCAGCGCAAAAGGGCCACAGATACGCAGTATTTT
D gene: NA; V gene: TRBV4-3; J gene: TRBJ1-3; clone size: NA; CDR3 protein: CASSQGGGGMGSGNTIYF; CDR3 DNA: TGCGCCAGCAGCCAAGGAGGAGGGGGGATGGGCTCTGGAAACACCATATATTTT
D gene: NA; V gene: TRBV27; J gene: TRBJ2-7; clone size: NA; CDR3 protein: CASSWARDYEQYF; CDR3 DNA: TGTGCCAGCAGTTGGGCTAGGGACTACGAGCAGTACTTC
D gene: NA; V gene: TRBV6-5; J gene: TRBJ1-5; clone size: NA; CDR3 protein: CASSRGPDQPQHF; CDR3 DNA: TGTGCCAGCAGCCGGGGACCCGACCAGCCCCAGCATTTT
D gene: NA; V gene: TRBV9; J gene: TRBJ1-6; clone size: few; CDR3 protein: CASSATRGNSPLHF; CDR3 DNA: TGTGCCAGCAGCGCTACCCGAGGAAATTCACCCCTCCACTTT